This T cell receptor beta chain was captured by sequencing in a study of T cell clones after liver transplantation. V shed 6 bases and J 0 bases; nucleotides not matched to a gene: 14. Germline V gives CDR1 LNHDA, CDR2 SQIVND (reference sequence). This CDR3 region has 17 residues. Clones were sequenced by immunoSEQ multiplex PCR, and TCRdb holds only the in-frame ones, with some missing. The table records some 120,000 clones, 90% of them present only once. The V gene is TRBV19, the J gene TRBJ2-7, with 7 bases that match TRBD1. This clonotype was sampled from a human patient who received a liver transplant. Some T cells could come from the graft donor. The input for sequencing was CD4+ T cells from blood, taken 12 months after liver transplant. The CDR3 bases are TGTGCCAGTAGCCCCATCTCTCCCGGGACAGACTCCTACGAGCAGTACTTC. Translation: CASSPISPGTDSYEQYF.